This is a list of T cell receptor beta chains from one sample in a study of blood T cell repertoires in COVID-19. Assay: immunoSEQ multiplex PCR; the TCRdb copy retains only in-frame clones and omits some. The top ten hold approximately 30% of the sample, which has roughly 38,000 clones, 81% seen once. The sample comprised peripheral blood. The receptors were gathered from a man at least 80 years old with active or convalescent COVID-19. Each CDR3 is given with its conserved first and last residue. Fields, in order: CDR3 protein, J gene, CDR3 length, V gene.

CASSSQQGANSPLHF,TRBJ1-6,15,TRBV11-2
CASSRVLSGMYNEQFF,TRBJ2-1,16,TRBV11-2
CASSYTSGGSSYNEQFF,TRBJ2-1,17,TRBV11-3
CASSQAGRFEQYF,TRBJ2-7,13,TRBV4-1
CASSLQQDSPLHF,TRBJ1-6,13,TRBV3-1/TRBV3-2
CSVETGVASYEQYF,TRBJ2-7,14,TRBV29-1
CASSLGQRDEKLFF,TRBJ1-4,14,TRBV5-1
CASSPRGTGYNEQFF,TRBJ2-1,15,TRBV7-9
CASSFRNTGELFF,TRBJ2-2,13,TRBV27
CASSLTGNAGVQETQYF,TRBJ2-5,17,TRBV7-3
CASSKPQGAGGQEETQYF,TRBJ2-5,18,TRBV5-1
CAIPTLSGREGNQPQHF,TRBJ1-5,17,TRBV18
CASSKIRQGDYGYTF,TRBJ1-2,15,TRBV7-9
CASSQDSRRWRLNEKLFF,TRBJ1-4,18,TRBV4-3
CSASLGLAGEETQYF,TRBJ2-5,15,TRBV20-1
CSVGREGTEAFF,TRBJ1-1,12,TRBV29-1
CASSPLSVNNEQFF,TRBJ2-1,14,TRBV18
CSVEGGDSQETQYF,TRBJ2-5,14,TRBV29-1
CASSPTKGAEAFF,TRBJ1-1,13,TRBV6-5
CASSEPAGSNEKLFF,TRBJ1-4,15,TRBV25-1
CASSMSGASYNEQFF,TRBJ2-1,15,TRBV19
CASSLVSEATEAFF,TRBJ1-1,14,TRBV11-3
CASSFSGGSPSLSEQYF,TRBJ2-7,17,TRBV5-5
CASSFGLAGASDTQYF,TRBJ2-3,16,TRBV5-4
CASSWGGSSTDTQYF,TRBJ2-3,15,TRBV5-4
CASKTSGGTDTQYF,TRBJ2-3,14,TRBV10-2